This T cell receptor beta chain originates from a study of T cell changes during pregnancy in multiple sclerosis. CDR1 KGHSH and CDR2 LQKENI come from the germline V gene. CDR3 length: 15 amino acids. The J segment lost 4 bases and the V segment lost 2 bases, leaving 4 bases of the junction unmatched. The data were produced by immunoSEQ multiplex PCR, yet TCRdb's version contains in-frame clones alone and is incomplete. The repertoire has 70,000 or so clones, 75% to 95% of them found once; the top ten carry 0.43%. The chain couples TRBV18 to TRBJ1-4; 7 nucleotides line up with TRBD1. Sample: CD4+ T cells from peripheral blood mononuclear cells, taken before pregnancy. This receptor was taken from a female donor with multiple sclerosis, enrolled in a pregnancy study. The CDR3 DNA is TGTGCCAGCTCACCAACGACAGGGCTTAATGAAAAACTGTTTTTT. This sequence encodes CASSPTTGLNEKLFF.